This is a list of T cell receptor beta chains from one sample in a study of identical twins. Via MiXCR, TCRdb re-called the 5' RACE reads, giving one row per CDR3 protein. This sample has fewer than 500,000 distinct CDR3 sequences; 13% to 15% occur once, and the top ten carry 0.98%. These same data were also listed under a study on yellow fever vaccine responses in identical twins.

Sequencing was carried out using CD4+ T cells sorted from blood. These TCRs come from a woman in her late teens or twenties in good health. CDR3s include the opening cysteine and the closing phenylalanine or tryptophan. The D gene is left open where the match is weak. Not every row has a clone size; where given, it reads once, few, many or a size class.

j_call d_call clone_size v_call cdr3_nt cdr3_aa
TRBJ2-1 . . TRBV4-1 TGCGCCAGCAGCCACCCCCCCGGAACAGCGAACAATGAGCAGTTCTTC CASSHPPGTANNEQFF
TRBJ2-3 TRBD2 few TRBV20-1 TGCAGTGCGCACACTAGCGGGAGAGGTGATACGCAGTATTTT CSAHTSGRGDTQYF
TRBJ2-3 . few TRBV6-2/TRBV6-3 TGTGCCAGCAAAACGAGACTACAGATCCCAGATACGCAGTATTTT CASKTRLQIPDTQYF
TRBJ2-5 . . TRBV12-5 TGTGCTAGTGGTTTGGGAACAGGGACCCAGTACTTC CASGLGTGTQYF
TRBJ2-2 . . TRBV3-1 TGTGCCAGCAGCCATCGCGGTAGGGCAAAGGGGGAGCTGTTTTTT CASSHRGRAKGELFF
TRBJ1-2 TRBD1 once TRBV20-1 TGCAGTACCGACAGGGCCATTAACTATGGCTACACCTTC CSTDRAINYGYTF
TRBJ2-6 . . TRBV27 TGTGCCAGCAGCCCTGCTGTCTCTGGGGCCAACGTCCTGACTTTC CASSPAVSGANVLTF
TRBJ2-3 TRBD2 . TRBV5-6 TGTGCCAGCACCACGGGACTAGCGGGGGGGCTGGGAGATACGCAGTATTTT CASTTGLAGGLGDTQYF
TRBJ1-5 TRBD1 . TRBV28 TGTGCCAGCAGTTTCCCGGGACAGGTGGACAATCAGCCCCAGCATTTT CASSFPGQVDNQPQHF
TRBJ2-5 TRBD2 few TRBV20-1 TGCAGTGCTAACGACCCAGAGCGCGGGGGGGAAGAGACCCAGTACTTC CSANDPERGGEETQYF
TRBJ1-6 . . TRBV2 TGTGCCAGCAGTGAAGGACAGATCGTCTCACCCCTCCACTTT CASSEGQIVSPLHF
TRBJ2-7 . few TRBV29-1 TGCAGCGTTGACAGAGGTTACGAGCAGTACTTC CSVDRGYEQYF
TRBJ2-1 . few TRBV27 TGTGCCAGCAGCGACTCAGGGGGGAGATACAATGAGCAGTTCTTC CASSDSGGRYNEQFF
TRBJ2-3 TRBD2 few TRBV29-1 TGCAGCGTTGAACCTGGGGCGGGGGGGCCAGGCACGCAGTATTTT CSVEPGAGGPGTQYF
TRBJ1-1 . . TRBV28 TGTGCCAGCACCCTGAGCGGGAGGATAATGAACACTGAAGCTTTCTTT CASTLSGRIMNTEAFF
TRBJ2-2 . few TRBV18 TGTGCCAGCTCACCAAGGGGTGAGGCCACCGGGGAGCTGTTTTTT CASSPRGEATGELFF
TRBJ2-3 TRBD2 few TRBV6-1 TGTGCCAGCAGTCCGTCGACTAGCGGACCCACAGATACGCAGTATTTT CASSPSTSGPTDTQYF
TRBJ2-1 TRBD1 few TRBV7-9 TGTGCCAGCAGTACGGGACAGGGAAGCCAGTTCTTC CASSTGQGSQFF
TRBJ1-1 . many TRBV7-3 TGTGCCAGCAGTTTAAGGGGGGGCACTGAAGCTTTCTTT CASSLRGGTEAFF
TRBJ2-6 . . TRBV5-8 TGTGCCAGCAGCTTGACCTTCTCTGGGGCCAACGTCCTGACTTTC CASSLTFSGANVLTF
TRBJ1-2 . . TRBV10-3 TGTGCCATCAGTGAGTCGCCAAATGGGGTTGGCGGCTACACCTTC CAISESPNGVGGYTF
TRBJ1-1 TRBD1 few TRBV6-5 TGTGCCAGCAGTAACCGGGGACAGAGTGAAGCTTTCTTT CASSNRGQSEAFF
TRBJ2-7 . few TRBV27 TGTGCCAGCAGTTTATCACGGGGCGGCACCTACGAGCAGTACTTC CASSLSRGGTYEQYF